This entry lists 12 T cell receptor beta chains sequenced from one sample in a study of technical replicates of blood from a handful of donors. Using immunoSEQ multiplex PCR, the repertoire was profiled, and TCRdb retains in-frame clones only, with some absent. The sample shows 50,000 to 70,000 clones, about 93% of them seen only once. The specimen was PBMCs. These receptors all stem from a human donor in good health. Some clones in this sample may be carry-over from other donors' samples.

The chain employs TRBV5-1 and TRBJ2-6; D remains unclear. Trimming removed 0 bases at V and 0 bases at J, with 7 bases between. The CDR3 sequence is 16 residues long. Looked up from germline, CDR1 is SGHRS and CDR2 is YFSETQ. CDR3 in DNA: TGCGCCAGCAGCTTGGGACGGAGCTCTGGGGCCAACGTCCTGACTTTC. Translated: CASSLGRSSGANVLTF.

CDR3 in DNA: TGTGCCAGCAAGGCAGGGGCCATAGGGGGCTACACCTTC. This gives the protein CASKAGAIGGYTF. The V and J genes are TRBV2 and TRBJ1-2; the D gene is possibly TRBD1 (6 bases). CDR1 and CDR2 from the germline V gene are SNHLY and FYNNEI. V lost 7 bases and J lost 8, with 17 bases in between. The CDR3 is made up of 13 amino acids.

CDR3 DNA: TGTGCCAGCAGCCACCCCCCCCGGACAGCAACTAATGAAAAACTGTTTTTT. Translation: CASSHPPRTATNEKLFF. The chain has TRBV4-2 and TRBJ1-4; D is perhaps TRBD1 (6 bases). The CDR3 is 17 residues long. Germline V gene sequence: CDR1 LGHNA, CDR2 YNFKEQ. Trimming left V 3 bases short and J 0 bases short, with 14 bases between.

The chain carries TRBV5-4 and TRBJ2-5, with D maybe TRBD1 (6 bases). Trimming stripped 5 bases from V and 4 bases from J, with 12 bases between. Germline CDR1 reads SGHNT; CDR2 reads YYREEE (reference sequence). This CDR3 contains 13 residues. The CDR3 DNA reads TGTGCCAGCAGTCAGGGGCGCAGAGAGACCCAGTACTTC. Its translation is CASSQGRRETQYF. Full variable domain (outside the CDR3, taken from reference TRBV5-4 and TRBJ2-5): ETGVTQSPTHLIKTRGQQVTLRCSSQSGHNTVSWYQQALGQGPQFIFQYYREEENGRGNFPPRFSGLQFPNYSSELNVNALELDDSALYLCASSQGRRETQYFGPGTRLLVL.

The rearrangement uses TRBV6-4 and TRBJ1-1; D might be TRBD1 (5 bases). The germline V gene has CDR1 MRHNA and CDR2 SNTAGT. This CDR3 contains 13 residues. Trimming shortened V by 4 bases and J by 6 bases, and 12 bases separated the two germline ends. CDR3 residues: CASSVARGAEAFF. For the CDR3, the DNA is TGTGCCAGCAGTGTGGCTCGGGGGGCTGAAGCTTTCTTT.

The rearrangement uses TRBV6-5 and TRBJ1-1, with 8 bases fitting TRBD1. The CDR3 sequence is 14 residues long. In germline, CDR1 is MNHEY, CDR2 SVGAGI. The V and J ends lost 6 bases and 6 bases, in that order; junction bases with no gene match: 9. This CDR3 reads CASRTDRDGAEAFF. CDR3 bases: TGTGCCAGCAGGACGGACAGGGACGGCGCTGAAGCTTTCTTT.

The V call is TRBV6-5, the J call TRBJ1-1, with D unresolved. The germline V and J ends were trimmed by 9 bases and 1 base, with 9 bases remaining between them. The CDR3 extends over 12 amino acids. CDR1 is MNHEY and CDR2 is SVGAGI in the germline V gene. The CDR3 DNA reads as TGTGCCAGTGTATCAGGGAACACTGAAGCTTTCTTT. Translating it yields CASVSGNTEAFF.

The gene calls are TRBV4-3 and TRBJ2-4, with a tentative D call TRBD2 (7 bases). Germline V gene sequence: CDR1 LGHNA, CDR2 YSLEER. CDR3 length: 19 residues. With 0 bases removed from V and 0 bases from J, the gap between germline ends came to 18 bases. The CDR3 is CASSQDQGTTLLAKNIQYF. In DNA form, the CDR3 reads TGCGCCAGCAGCCAAGATCAGGGGACTACTTTACTAGCCAAAAACATTCAGTACTTC.

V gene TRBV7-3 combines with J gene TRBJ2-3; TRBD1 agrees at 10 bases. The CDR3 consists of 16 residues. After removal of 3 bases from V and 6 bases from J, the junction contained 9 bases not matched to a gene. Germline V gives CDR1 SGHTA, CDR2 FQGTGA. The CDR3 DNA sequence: TGTGCCAGCAGCTTGGGACAGGGGCGGGTGCGGGATACGCAGTATTTT. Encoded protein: CASSLGQGRVRDTQYF.

The CDR3 coding sequence is TGTGCCAGCAGTTTAGCAGGGACACAGAATTCACCCCTCCACTTT. Translation gives CASSLAGTQNSPLHF. The chain has TRBV27 and TRBJ1-6, with D possibly being TRBD1 (6 bases). V dropped 2 bases and J dropped 7 bases, with 12 bases sitting between them. Germline values: CDR1 MNHEY, CDR2 SMNVEV (reference sequence). CDR3 size: 15 residues.

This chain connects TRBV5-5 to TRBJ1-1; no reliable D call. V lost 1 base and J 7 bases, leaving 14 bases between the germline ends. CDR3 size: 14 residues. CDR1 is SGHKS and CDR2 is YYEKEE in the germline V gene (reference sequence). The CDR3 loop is CASSLRQRGGEAFF. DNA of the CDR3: TGTGCCAGCAGCTTGCGGCAGAGAGGCGGTGAAGCTTTCTTT.

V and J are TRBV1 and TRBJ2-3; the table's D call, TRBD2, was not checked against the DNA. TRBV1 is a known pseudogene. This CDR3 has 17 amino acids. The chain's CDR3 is CTSSPGEASGVPDTQYF. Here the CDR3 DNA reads TGCACCAGCAGCCCTGGTGAGGCTAGCGGAGTCCCAGATACGCAGTATTTT.